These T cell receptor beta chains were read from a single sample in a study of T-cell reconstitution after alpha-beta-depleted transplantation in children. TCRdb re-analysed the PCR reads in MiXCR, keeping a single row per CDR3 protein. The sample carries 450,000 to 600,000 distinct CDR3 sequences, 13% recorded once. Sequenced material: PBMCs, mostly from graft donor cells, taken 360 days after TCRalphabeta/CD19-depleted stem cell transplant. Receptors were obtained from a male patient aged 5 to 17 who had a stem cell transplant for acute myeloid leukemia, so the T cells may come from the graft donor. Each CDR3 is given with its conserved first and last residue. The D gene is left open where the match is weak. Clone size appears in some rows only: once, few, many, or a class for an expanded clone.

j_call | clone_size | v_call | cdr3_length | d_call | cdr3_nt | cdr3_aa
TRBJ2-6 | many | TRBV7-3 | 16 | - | TGTGCCAGCAGCTTCGGACCGAGCTCTGGGGCCAACGTCCTGACTTTC | CASSFGPSSGANVLTF
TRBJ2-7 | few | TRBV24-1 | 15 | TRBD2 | TGTGCCACCAGTGGGAGCGGGAGGCCTCCCTACGAGCAGTACTTC | CATSGSGRPPYEQYF
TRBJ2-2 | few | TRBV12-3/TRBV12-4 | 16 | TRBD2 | TGTGCCAGCAGTTTAGGGACTAGCTCGGGCACCGGGGAGCTGTTTTTT | CASSLGTSSGTGELFF
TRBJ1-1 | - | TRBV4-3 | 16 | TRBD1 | TGCGCCAGCAGCCAACCGGGACAGGGAATGAACACTGAAGCTTTCTTT | CASSQPGQGMNTEAFF
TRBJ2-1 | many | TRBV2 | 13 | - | TGTGCCACCTTAGCCCGACTAGAGGTTGAGCAGTTCTTC | CATLARLEVEQFF
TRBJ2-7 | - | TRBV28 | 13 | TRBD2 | TGTGCCACCACAGCGGGAGGGCCTGGCGAGCAGTACTTC | CATTAGGPGEQYF
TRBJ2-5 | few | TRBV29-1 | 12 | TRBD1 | TGCAGCTTTGGGACAGTTCAAGAGACCCAGTACTTC | CSFGTVQETQYF
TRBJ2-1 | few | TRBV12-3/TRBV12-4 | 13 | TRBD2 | TGTGCCAGCAGTATACTACTAGCGAGAGAGCAGTTCTTC | CASSILLAREQFF
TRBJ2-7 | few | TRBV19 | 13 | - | TGTGCCAGCGGGCCGGGACAAACCTACGAGCAGTACTTC | CASGPGQTYEQYF
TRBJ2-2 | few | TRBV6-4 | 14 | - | TGTGCCAGCGGGTCAGGTTTGAACACCGGGGAGCTGTTTTTT | CASGSGLNTGELFF
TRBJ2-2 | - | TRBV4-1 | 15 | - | TGCGCCAGCAGCCAAGTTGGGGGACAAGGCGGGGAGCTGTTTTTT | CASSQVGGQGGELFF
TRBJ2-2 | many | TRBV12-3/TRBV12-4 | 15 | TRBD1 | TGTGCCAGCAGTCTACAGGGGTTGGGGACCGGGGAGCTGTTTTTT | CASSLQGLGTGELFF
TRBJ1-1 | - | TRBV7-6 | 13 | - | TGTGCCAGCAGCTCCTGGGGGGTCGCTGAAGCTTTCTTT | CASSSWGVAEAFF
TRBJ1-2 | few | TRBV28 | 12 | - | TGTGCCAGCAATATAGGGGGGTGGCCCTACACCTTC | CASNIGGWPYTF
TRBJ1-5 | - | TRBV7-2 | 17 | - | TGTGCCAGCAGCGGCGTTAACGACAGATATAGCAATCAGCCCCAGCATTTT | CASSGVNDRYSNQPQHF
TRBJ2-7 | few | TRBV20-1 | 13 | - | TGCAGTGCTCATAGGACGGCCTCCTACGAGCAGTACTTC | CSAHRTASYEQYF
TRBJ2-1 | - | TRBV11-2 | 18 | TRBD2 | TGTGCCAGCAGCTTAGACGGACCCGGGAGGCACTCCTACAATGAGCAGTTCTTC | CASSLDGPGRHSYNEQFF
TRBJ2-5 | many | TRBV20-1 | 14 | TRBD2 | TGCAGTGCTAGAGAGGGGGGAGGGCAGGAGACCCAGTACTTC | CSAREGGGQETQYF
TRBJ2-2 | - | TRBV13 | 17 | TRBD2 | TGTGCCAGCAGCGGCGGGACTAGCGGGAGAAACACCGGGGAGCTGTTTTTT | CASSGGTSGRNTGELFF
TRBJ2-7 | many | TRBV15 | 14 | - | TGTGCCACCAGCAGACCCGGGAATTCGAGAGAGCAGTACTTC | CATSRPGNSREQYF
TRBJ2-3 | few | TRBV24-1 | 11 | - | TGTGCCACCAGTGCGGGAGATACGCAGTATTTT | CATSAGDTQYF
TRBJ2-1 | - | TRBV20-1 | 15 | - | TGCAGTGCTTCCTGGGACACGAGCTCCTACAATGAGCAGTTCTTC | CSASWDTSSYNEQFF
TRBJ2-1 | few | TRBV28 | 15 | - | TGTGCCAGCACCCCTCTAGCTGTTTCCTACAATGAGCAGTGCTTC | CASTPLAVSYNEQCF
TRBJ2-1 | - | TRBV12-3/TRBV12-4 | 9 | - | TGTGCCAGCGGACCTCCTCAGTTCTTC | CASGPPQFF
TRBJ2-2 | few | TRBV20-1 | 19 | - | TGCAGTGCTAGCTCCCGGAGTTCCTGGCGGCTCGCGAACACCGGGGAGCTGTTTTTT | CSASSRSSWRLANTGELFF
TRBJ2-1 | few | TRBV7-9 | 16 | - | TGTGCCAGCCCATGGCAAGGATCCCGCTCCTACAATGAGCAGTTCTTC | CASPWQGSRSYNEQFF
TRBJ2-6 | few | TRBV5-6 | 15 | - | TGTGCCAGCAGCTTGGGAGGGCCTGGGGCCAACGTCCTGACTTTC | CASSLGGPGANVLTF
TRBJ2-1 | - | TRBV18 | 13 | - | TGTGCCAGCTCCCCACAGGCGGCGGGGGAGCAGTTCTTC | CASSPQAAGEQFF
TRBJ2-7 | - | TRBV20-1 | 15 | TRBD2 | TGCAGTGCTAGAGCCGGGACTAGTCACCTAGGGGAGCAGTACTTC | CSARAGTSHLGEQYF
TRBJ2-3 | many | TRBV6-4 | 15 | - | TGTGCCAGCAGTGACTCGGGACTTCCCACAGATACGCAGTATTTT | CASSDSGLPTDTQYF
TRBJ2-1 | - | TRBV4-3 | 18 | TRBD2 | TGCGCCAGCAGCCAAGATCGGTTAGCGGGACCTTCCTACAATGAGCAGTTCTTC | CASSQDRLAGPSYNEQFF
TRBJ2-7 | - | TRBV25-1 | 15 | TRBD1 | TGTGCCAGCAGTGAATCGGGGACAGGGTCTTACGAGCAGTACTTC | CASSESGTGSYEQYF
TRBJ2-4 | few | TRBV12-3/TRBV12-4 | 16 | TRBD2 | TGTGCCAGCAGGAAAACCGGACTAGCCAAAAAAAACATTCAGTACTTC | CASRKTGLAKKNIQYF
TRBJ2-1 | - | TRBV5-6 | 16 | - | TGTGCCAGCAGCGGTGATGGACAGAATCATTACAATGAGCAGTTCTTC | CASSGDGQNHYNEQFF
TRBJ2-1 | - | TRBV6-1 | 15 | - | TGTGCCAGCAGTGAAGTCCAGCGTAACTACAATGAGCAGTTCTTC | CASSEVQRNYNEQFF
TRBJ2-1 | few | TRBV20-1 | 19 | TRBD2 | TGCAGTGCTAGAGATGCTCCAGCGGGAGGCCCCAGCTCCTACAATGAGCAGTTCTTC | CSARDAPAGGPSSYNEQFF
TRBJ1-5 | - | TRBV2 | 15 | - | TGTGCCAGCAGTGAAGCTACTGGGGGAAATCAGCCCCAGCATTTT | CASSEATGGNQPQHF
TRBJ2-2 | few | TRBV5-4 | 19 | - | TGTGCCAGCAGCTTTCTTAGCCCAGGGCGTAGAGTATGGGCCGGGGAGCTGTTTTTT | CASSFLSPGRRVWAGELFF
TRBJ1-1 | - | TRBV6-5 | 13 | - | TGTGCCAGCAGTTCATCAGAGAACACTGAAGCTTTCTTT | CASSSSENTEAFF
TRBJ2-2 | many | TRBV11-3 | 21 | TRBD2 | TGTGCCAGCAGCTTATACCTTTTGGAGGTAGCGGGAGCCGGGGACGCCGGGGAGCTGTTTTTT | CASSLYLLEVAGAGDAGELFF
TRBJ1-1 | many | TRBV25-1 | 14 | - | TGTGCCAGCAGGCCGGGACGGATGAACACTGAAGCTTTCTTT | CASRPGRMNTEAFF
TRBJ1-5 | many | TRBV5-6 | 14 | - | TGTGCCAGCAGCCCAGGGGACAGCAATCAGCCCCAGCATTTT | CASSPGDSNQPQHF
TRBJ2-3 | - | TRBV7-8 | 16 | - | TGTGCCAGCAGCTTAGTCGGTAGCGTATCCACAGATACGCAGTATTTT | CASSLVGSVSTDTQYF
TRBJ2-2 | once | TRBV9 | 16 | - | TGTGCCAGCAGCGTCAGAGGAGGGACTTTCACCGGGGAGCTGTTTTTT | CASSVRGGTFTGELFF
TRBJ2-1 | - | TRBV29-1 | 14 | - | TGCAGCGTTGAATCCACAGAAGGCTACAATGAGCAGTTCTTC | CSVESTEGYNEQFF
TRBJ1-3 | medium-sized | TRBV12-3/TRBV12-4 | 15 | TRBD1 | TGTGCCAGCAGTTTAGCGATCGACAGGGAAGGTACCATATATTTT | CASSLAIDREGTIYF
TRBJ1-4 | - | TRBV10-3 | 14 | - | TGTGCCATCAGTGATTGGGATGTCGCGGAAAAACTGTTTTTT | CAISDWDVAEKLFF
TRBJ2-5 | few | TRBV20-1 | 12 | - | TGCAGTGCCACCGGACTGCTAGAGACCCAGTACTTC | CSATGLLETQYF
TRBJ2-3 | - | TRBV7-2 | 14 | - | TGTGCCAGCAGCCACCAAAGCGGTACAGATACGCAGTATTTT | CASSHQSGTDTQYF
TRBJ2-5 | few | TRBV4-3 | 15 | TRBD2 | TGCGCCAGCAGCCTGGTAGCGGGAGAGGGGGAGACCCAGTACTTC | CASSLVAGEGETQYF
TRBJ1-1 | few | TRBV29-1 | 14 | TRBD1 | TGCAGCGCCGGCAGGGGACAGATGAACACTGAAGCTTTCTTT | CSAGRGQMNTEAFF
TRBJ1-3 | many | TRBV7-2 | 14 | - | TGTGCCAGCAGCTTAGTGGCCTCCGTAAACACCATATATTTT | CASSLVASVNTIYF
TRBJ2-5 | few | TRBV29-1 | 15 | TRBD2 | TGCAGCGTTGAGAGAGCGGGAGGGCCGTGGGAGACCCAGTACTTC | CSVERAGGPWETQYF
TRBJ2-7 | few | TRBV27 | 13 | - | TGTGCCAGCAGCAAAAGGCCCACCTACGAGCAGTACTTC | CASSKRPTYEQYF
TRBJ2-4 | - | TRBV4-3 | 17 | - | TGCGCCAGCAGCCAAGATCGTAGACGGCCCCTCGGGCACATTCAGTACTTC | CASSQDRRRPLGHIQYF
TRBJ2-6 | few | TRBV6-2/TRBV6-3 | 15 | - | TGTGCCAGCACCCAGACCCTCTCTGGGGCCAACGTCCTGACTTTC | CASTQTLSGANVLTF
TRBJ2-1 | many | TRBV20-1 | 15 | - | TGCAGTGCTCCGAGAAGGAGGGTTTCTTACAATGAGCAGTTCTTC | CSAPRRRVSYNEQFF
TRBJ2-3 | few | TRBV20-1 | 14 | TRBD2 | TGCAGTGCTAGTATCGTCCGCGGGAGAGATACGCAGTATTTT | CSASIVRGRDTQYF